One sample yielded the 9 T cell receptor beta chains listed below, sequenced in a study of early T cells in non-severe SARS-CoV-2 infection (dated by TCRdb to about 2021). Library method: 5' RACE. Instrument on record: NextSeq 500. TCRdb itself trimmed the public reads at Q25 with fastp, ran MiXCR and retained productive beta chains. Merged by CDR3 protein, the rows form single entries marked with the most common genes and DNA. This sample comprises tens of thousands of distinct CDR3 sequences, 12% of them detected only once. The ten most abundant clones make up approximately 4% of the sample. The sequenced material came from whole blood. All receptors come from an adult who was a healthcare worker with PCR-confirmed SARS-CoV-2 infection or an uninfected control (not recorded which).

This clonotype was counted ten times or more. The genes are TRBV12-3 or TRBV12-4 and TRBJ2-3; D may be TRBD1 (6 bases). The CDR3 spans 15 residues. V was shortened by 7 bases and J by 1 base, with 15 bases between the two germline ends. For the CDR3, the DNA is TGTGCCAGCACCCTGTACAGGGATGGCACAGATACGCAGTATTTT. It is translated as CASTLYRDGTDTQYF.

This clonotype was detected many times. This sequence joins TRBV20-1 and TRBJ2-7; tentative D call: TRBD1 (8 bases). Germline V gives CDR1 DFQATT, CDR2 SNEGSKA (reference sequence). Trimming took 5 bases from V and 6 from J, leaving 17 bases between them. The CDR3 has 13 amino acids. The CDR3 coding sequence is TGCAGTGCTTATACAGGGGGGGACGGCGAGCAGTACTTC. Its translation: CSAYTGGDGEQYF.

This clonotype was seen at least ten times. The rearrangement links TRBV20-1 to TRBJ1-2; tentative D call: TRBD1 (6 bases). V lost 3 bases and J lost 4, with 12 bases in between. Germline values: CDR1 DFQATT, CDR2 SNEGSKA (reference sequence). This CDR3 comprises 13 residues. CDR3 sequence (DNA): TGCAGTGCTAGGTCCCGGACAGCCTATGGCTACACCTTC. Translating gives CSARSRTAYGYTF.

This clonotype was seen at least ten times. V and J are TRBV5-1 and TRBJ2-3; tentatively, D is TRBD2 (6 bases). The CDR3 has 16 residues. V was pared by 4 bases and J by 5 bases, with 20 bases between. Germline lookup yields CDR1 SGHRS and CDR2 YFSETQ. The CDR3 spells CASSTGTAAGIDTQYF. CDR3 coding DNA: TGCGCCAGCAGCACGGGGACTGCGGCAGGGATAGATACGCAGTATTTT. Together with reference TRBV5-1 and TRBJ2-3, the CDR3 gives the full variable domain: KAGVTQTPRYLIKTRGQQVTLSCSPISGHRSVSWYQQTPGQGLQFLFEYFSETQRNKGNFPGRFSGRQFSNSRSEMNVSTLELGDSALYLCASSTGTAAGIDTQYFGPGTRLTVL.

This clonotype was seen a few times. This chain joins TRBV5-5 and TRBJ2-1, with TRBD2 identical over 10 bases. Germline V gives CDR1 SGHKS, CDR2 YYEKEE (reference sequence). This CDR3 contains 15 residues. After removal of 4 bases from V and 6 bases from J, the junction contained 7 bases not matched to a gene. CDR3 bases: TGTGCCAGCAGCGTCGGACTAGCGGAGACCAATGAGCAGTTCTTC. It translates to CASSVGLAETNEQFF.

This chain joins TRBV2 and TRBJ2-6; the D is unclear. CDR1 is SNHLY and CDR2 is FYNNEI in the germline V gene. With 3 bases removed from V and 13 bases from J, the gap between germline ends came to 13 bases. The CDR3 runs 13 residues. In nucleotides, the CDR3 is TGTGCCAGCAGTGAGTCTCGTTCGGGTGTCCTGACTTTC. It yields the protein CASSESRSGVLTF. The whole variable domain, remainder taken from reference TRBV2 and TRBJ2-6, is EPEVTQTPSHQVTQMGQEVILRCVPISNHLYFYWYRQILGQKVEFLVSFYNNEISEKSEIFDDQFSVERPDGSNFTLKIRSTKLEDSAMYFCASSESRSGVLTFGAGSRLTVL.

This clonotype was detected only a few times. The CDR3 DNA follows: TGTGCCACCAGGGGACAACCTGATACGCAGTATTTT. Residues: CATRGQPDTQYF. J is TRBJ2-3 and V is TRBV2, with a possible D match to TRBD1 (6 bases). Between the trimmed V and J ends, which lost 10 bases and 6 bases, there was a span of 14 bases. This CDR3 is built from 12 residues. Germline values: CDR1 SNHLY, CDR2 FYNNEI.

The CDR3 here is CASSPDVASGMNEQFF. As DNA, the CDR3 is TGTGCCAGCAGCCCCGATGTAGCTAGCGGGATGAATGAGCAGTTCTTC. The chain uses TRBV11-2 and TRBJ2-1, with 9 bases identical to TRBD2. Germline CDR1 SGHAT, CDR2 FQNNGV. Trimming cost V 5 bases and J 7 bases; bases outside gene matches: 12. The CDR3 runs 16 residues.

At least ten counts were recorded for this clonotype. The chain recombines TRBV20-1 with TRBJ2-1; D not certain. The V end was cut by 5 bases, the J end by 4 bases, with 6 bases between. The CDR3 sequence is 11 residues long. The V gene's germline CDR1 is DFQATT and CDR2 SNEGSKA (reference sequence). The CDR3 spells CSAPQYNEQFF. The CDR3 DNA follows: TGCAGTGCTCCCCAGTACAATGAGCAGTTCTTC.